This T cell receptor beta chain was found in a study of CXCR3-negative and CXCR3-positive naive CD8 T cells. The CDR3 spans 16 residues. Germline CDR1 reads MNHEY; CDR2 reads SVGAGI. CD45RO-CCR7+CD27+CD95- characterized naive CD8+ T cells. Concerning this clonotype itself: Antigen: not known.

Findings of the study overall: Both of the naive subsets showed about the same high diversity, but memory CD8+ cells had much less. Compared with CXCR3-negative naive cells, CXCR3-positive naive cells showed more hydrophobic TRB CDR3s.

Libraries of TRB cDNA were made by 5' RACE and carried UMIs. Reanalyzing the 5' RACE reads, TCRdb keeps one entry per CDR3 protein, without DNA. The table lists tens of thousands of distinct CDR3 sequences. Specimen: naive CXCR3- CD8+ T cells from blood. The subset: CD45RO-CCR7+CD27+CD95- naive CD8+ T cells lacking CXCR3 (TNR3-). This chain connects TRBV6-5 to TRBJ2-3; the TRBD2 assignment by TCRdb is unverifiable without DNA. The sequence was collected from a human donor in good health. Some clones in this sample may be carry-over from other donors' samples. CDR3 protein: CASSRLAGGPKDTQYF.